These 19 T cell receptor beta chains were sequenced from one sample in a study of CD8 T cells in Susac syndrome. With random hexamers, about 0.5 to 1 ug RNA was reverse transcribed. TCRdb re-derived calls from the immunoSEQ multiplex PCR reads in MiXCR, one entry per CDR3 protein. The repertoire holds around 200,000 distinct CDR3 sequences, with roughly 94% as singletons. Sequenced material: CD4+ T cells from PBMCs. The receptors originated from a human donor with Susac syndrome.

This chain links TRBV5-1 with TRBJ2-1, with D perhaps assigned TRBD1 or TRBD2 (5 bases each). V gave up 4 bases and J gave up 12 bases, with 23 bases separating them. This CDR3 comprises 15 residues. CDR1 is SGHRS and CDR2 is YFSETQ in the germline V gene. CDR3 loop: CASSRGDTLPDVQFF. CDR3 DNA sequence: TGCGCCAGCAGCCGAGGGGATACCCTACCTGACGTGCAGTTCTTC.

This chain connects TRBV20-1 to TRBJ2-5; D is perhaps TRBD1 or TRBD2 (5 bases each). CDR3 size: 12 residues. Germline-derived CDR1 and CDR2 are DFQATT and SNEGSKA (reference sequence). Trimming cost V 3 bases and J 7 bases, with 12 bases left between them. DNA for the CDR3: TGCAGTGCTAGTCGGGGCGTCGGGACCCAGTACTTC. Translated, it gives CSASRGVGTQYF.

A few counts support this clonotype. The genes are TRBV7-6 and TRBJ1-5; no definite D call. V was cut by 1 base and J by 3 bases, with 4 bases left in between. The CDR3 is made up of 13 amino acids. Germline values: CDR1 SGHVS, CDR2 FNYEAQ. The CDR3 region is CASSLGLNQPQHF. Written as DNA, the CDR3 is TGTGCCAGCAGCTTAGGCCTCAATCAGCCCCAGCATTTT.

The chain links TRBV19 to TRBJ1-6, with D uncertain. Trimming pared 3 bases from V and 0 bases from J, leaving 12 bases between. This CDR3 is built from 17 residues. CDR1 is LNHDA, CDR2 SQIVND, per germline (reference sequence). The CDR3 DNA reads as TGTGCCAGTAGTATGAACACCTTGAGCTCCTATAATTCACCCCTCCACTTT. Encoded protein: CASSMNTLSSYNSPLHF.

This chain uses TRBV27 with TRBJ2-3; 10 bases map to TRBD2. Germline V gene lookup returns CDR1 MNHEY and CDR2 SMNVEV (reference sequence). V was pared by 7 bases and J by 3 bases, with 10 bases of the junction left unmatched. This CDR3 is 16 amino acids long. CDR3 in amino acids: CASMRGTSVKTDTQYF. CDR3 DNA sequence: TGTGCCAGCATGAGAGGGACTAGCGTAAAAACAGATACGCAGTATTTT.

This chain joins TRBV9 and TRBJ2-3; possibly TRBD1 for D (6 bases). Trimming took 2 bases from V and 1 from J, leaving 11 bases between them. The CDR3 length is 15 residues. Germline V gene lookup returns CDR1 SGDLS and CDR2 YYNGEE. The CDR3 nucleotides are TGTGCCAGCAGCGTCGACGACAGGCGCACAGATACGCAGTATTTT. This translates into CASSVDDRRTDTQYF.

The table lists this clonotype with a few counts. The chain couples TRBV7-2 to TRBJ2-6, with no clear D. The length of the CDR3 is 13 residues. Germline V gene data show CDR1 as SGHTA and CDR2 as FQGNSA. Trimming left V 1 base short and J 3 bases short, with 1 base between. CDR3 in amino acids: CASSLGGANVLTF. Written as DNA, the CDR3 is TGTGCCAGCAGCTTAGGTGGGGCCAACGTCCTGACTTTC.

The V and J genes are TRBV12-5 and TRBJ2-7; 8 bases map to TRBD1. This CDR3 comprises 14 residues. With 6 bases clipped from V and 5 bases from J, the junction kept 9 bases outside the gene matches. CDR1 and CDR2 from the germline V gene are LGHNT and FRNRAP. In DNA form, the CDR3 reads TGTGCTAGTGGGGATCGGACAGGGCACAACGAGCAGTACTTC. Translation gives CASGDRTGHNEQYF.

The genes are TRBV7-2 and TRBJ2-3; possibly TRBD1 for D (5 bases). CDR1 is SGHTA, CDR2 FQGNSA, per germline. Deletions cut 1 base from V and 4 bases from J, with 9 bases between. CDR3 length equals 14 residues. The chain's CDR3 is CASSLGLGPDTQYF. In nucleotides, the CDR3 is TGTGCCAGCAGCTTAGGATTGGGGCCAGATACGCAGTATTTT.

This sequence joins TRBV15 and TRBJ2-4; TRBD1 or TRBD2 may be the D gene (5 bases each). Deletions cut 1 base from V and 7 bases from J, with 17 bases between. Germline CDR1 and CDR2: LNHNV and YYDKDF (reference sequence). The CDR3 covers 16 residues. CDR3 amino acids: CATSRAGTGVSNIQYF. The CDR3 region has the DNA TGTGCCACCAGCAGAGCCGGGACCGGGGTATCTAACATTCAGTACTTC.

This clonotype has a handful of counts. J is TRBJ1-6 and V is TRBV28; the D is unclear. This CDR3 comprises 12 residues. In germline, CDR1 is MDHEN, CDR2 SYDVKM. Deletions cut 2 bases from V and 8 bases from J, with 4 bases between. CDR3 loop: CASSLRDSPLHF. The DNA of the CDR3 is TGTGCCAGCAGTTTAAGGGATTCACCCCTCCACTTT.

The rearrangement links TRBV29-1 to TRBJ1-5; the D gene is possibly TRBD1 (6 bases). CDR3 length: 13 amino acids. Trimming stripped 4 bases from V and 4 bases from J, with 11 bases between. The V gene's germline CDR1 is SQVTM and CDR2 ANQGSEA. The CDR3 DNA reads as TGCAGCGTTGGGCAGGGGAAAAATCAGCCCCAGCATTTT. It codes for CSVGQGKNQPQHF.

This chain uses TRBV30 with TRBJ2-3; possible D gene TRBD2, 5 bases. The germline gives CDR1 GTSNPN, CDR2 SVGIG (reference sequence). This CDR3 is built from 16 residues. V dropped 1 base and J dropped 4 bases, with 18 bases sitting between them. CDR3 region: CAWSGGPTPWADTQYF. CDR3 DNA: TGTGCCTGGAGTGGAGGGCCGACCCCGTGGGCAGATACGCAGTATTTT.

The chain recombines TRBV30 with TRBJ2-7; D could derive from TRBD1 or TRBD2 (5 bases each). Looked up from germline, CDR1 is GTSNPN and CDR2 is SVGIG (reference sequence). The CDR3 loop spans 14 amino acids. V was clipped by 2 bases and J by 5 bases, with 16 bases between them. CDR3: CAWSSYTGTNEQYF. CDR3 coding DNA: TGTGCCTGGAGTTCTTACACCGGGACGAACGAGCAGTACTTC.

This clonotype was observed a single time. The chain employs TRBV6-1 and TRBJ1-2; D ambiguous. The length of the CDR3 is 12 residues. Trimming left V 6 bases short and J 2 bases short, with 7 bases between. From germline, CDR1 is MNHNS and CDR2 SASEGT. In nucleotides, the CDR3 is TGTGCCAGCAGAGGAGGGAACTATGGCTACACCTTC. Its translation is CASRGGNYGYTF.

This clonotype has only one observation. The chain is built from TRBV7-2 and TRBJ2-7, with 9 positions matching TRBD2. CDR3 size: 16 residues. V shed 0 bases and J 4 bases; nucleotides not matched to a gene: 7. Germline CDR1 SGHTA, CDR2 FQGNSA. DNA of the CDR3: TGTGCCAGCAGCTTAGCTAGCGCGGGGGGGCAGTACGAGCAGTACTTC. As protein: CASSLASAGGQYEQYF.

The chain is built from TRBV27 and TRBJ2-2; a possible D gene is TRBD2 (6 bases). V lost 5 bases, J lost 6 bases, and 25 bases lay in between. CDR1 and CDR2 from the germline V gene are MNHEY and SMNVEV (reference sequence). The CDR3 covers 18 residues. CDR3 DNA: TGTGCCAGCAGTCCCCTAGGTGTTGGAGGGGTGCCCCCCGGGGAGCTGTTTTTT. Its protein product is CASSPLGVGGVPPGELFF.

J is TRBJ2-5 and V is TRBV15, with 12 bases identical to TRBD2. Germline V gene data show CDR1 as LNHNV and CDR2 as YYDKDF (reference sequence). This CDR3 has 16 amino acids. J lost 1 base, V lost 5 bases, and 5 bases had no gene match. The CDR3 coding sequence is TGTGCCACCAGCGCGGGACTAGCGGGCCCCCAAGAGACCCAGTACTTC. This sequence encodes CATSAGLAGPQETQYF. Variable domain in full (rest from reference TRBV15 and TRBJ2-5): DAMVIQNPRYQVTQFGKPVTLSCSQTLNHNVMYWYQQKSSQAPKLLFHYYDKDFNNEADTPDNFQSRRPNTSFCFLDIRSPGLGDTAMYLCATSAGLAGPQETQYFGPGTRLLVL.

The chain employs TRBV25-1 and TRBJ1-2, with D possibly matching TRBD1 (6 bases). CDR1 is MGHDK, CDR2 SYGVNS, per germline. Trimming took off 1 base at V and 6 bases at J, with 15 bases between the two ends. CDR3 size: 15 residues. The CDR3 DNA follows: TGTGCCAGCAGTGAATCGTTCGACAGGACCCATGGCTACACCTTC. Amino acid sequence: CASSESFDRTHGYTF.